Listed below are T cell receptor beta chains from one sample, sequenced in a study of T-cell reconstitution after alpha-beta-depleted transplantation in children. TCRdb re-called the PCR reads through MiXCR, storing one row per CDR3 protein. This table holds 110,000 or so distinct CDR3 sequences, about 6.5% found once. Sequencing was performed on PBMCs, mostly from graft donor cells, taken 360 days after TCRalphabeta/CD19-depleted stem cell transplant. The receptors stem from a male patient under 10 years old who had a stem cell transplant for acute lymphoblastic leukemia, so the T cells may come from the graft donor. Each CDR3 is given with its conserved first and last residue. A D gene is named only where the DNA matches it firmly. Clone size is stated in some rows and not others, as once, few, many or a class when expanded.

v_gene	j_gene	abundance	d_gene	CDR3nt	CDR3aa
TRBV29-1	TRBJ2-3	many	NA	TGCAGCGCCCAGGGAGATACGCAGTATTTT	CSAQGDTQYF
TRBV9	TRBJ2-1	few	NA	TGTGCCAGCAGCGTATCAGGCGATGAGCAGTTCTTC	CASSVSGDEQFF
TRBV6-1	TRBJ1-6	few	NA	TGTGCCAGCAGCCCCGGGCTCTATAATTCACCCCTCCACTTT	CASSPGLYNSPLHF
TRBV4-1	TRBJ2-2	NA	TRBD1	TGCGCCAGCAGGGACAGGGATCCCTACGCCGGGGAGCTGTTTTTT	CASRDRDPYAGELFF
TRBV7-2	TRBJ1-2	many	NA	TGTGCCAGCAGCTTAGTCTCTAACTATGGCTACACCTTC	CASSLVSNYGYTF
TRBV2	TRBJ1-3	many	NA	TGTGCCAGCAGTTCTAGCTCTGGAAACACCATATATTTT	CASSSSSGNTIYF
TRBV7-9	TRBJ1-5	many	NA	TGTGCCAGCAGCTCGGGGAATCAGCCCCAGCATTTT	CASSSGNQPQHF
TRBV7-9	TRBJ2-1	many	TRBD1	TGTGCCAGCAGCTTCCCTGGGACAGGGAACAATGAGCAGTTCTTC	CASSFPGTGNNEQFF
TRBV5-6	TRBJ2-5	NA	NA	TGTGCCAGCAACGACGGATTACAAGAGACCCAGTACTTC	CASNDGLQETQYF
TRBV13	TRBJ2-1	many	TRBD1	TGTGCCAGCAGCGAGGTTTCAGGGGGATACAATGAGCAGTTCTTC	CASSEVSGGYNEQFF